The 5 T cell receptor beta chains below were found in one sample sequenced in a study of response to subunit inactivated influenza vaccine. One entry per CDR3 protein results from TCRdb running MiXCR on the RT-PCR reads. The sample shows 860,000 or so distinct CDR3 sequences, about 20% of them seen only once. Sequenced here: PBMCs from blood, sampled more than 4 days after vaccination. The source of these receptors is a man in his fifties who received an inactivated influenza vaccine.

The CDR3 region has the DNA TGCAGTGCTAGAGCGCAAGCAGGGGATGGCTACACCTTC. Translating it yields CSARAQAGDGYTF. The gene calls are TRBV20-1 and TRBJ1-2, with D possibly being TRBD1 (6 bases). Per the germline V gene, CDR1 is DFQATT and CDR2 is SNEGSKA (reference sequence). The CDR3 consists of 13 residues. Trimming removed 1 base from V and 6 bases from J, with 12 bases in between.

This chain connects TRBV11-1 to TRBJ2-7; 8 bases align to TRBD2. Trimming took 5 bases from V and 5 from J; bases not matched to a gene: 20. The germline gives CDR1 SGHAT, CDR2 FQDESV (reference sequence). The CDR3 loop spans 18 amino acids. The CDR3 protein is CASSAGDSTSGSTHEQYF. The CDR3 DNA reads TGTGCCAGCAGCGCAGGCGACAGTACTAGCGGATCGACCCACGAGCAGTACTTC. The full variable domain, its missing parts supplied by reference TRBV11-1 and TRBJ2-7, is EAEVAQSPRYKITEKSQAVAFWCDPISGHATLYWYRQILGQGPELLVQFQDESVVDDSQLPKDRFSAERLKGVDSTLKIQPAELGDSAMYLCASSAGDSTSGSTHEQYFGPGTRLTVT.

This clonotype was detected only a few times. The rearrangement joins TRBV5-1 to TRBJ2-3; 7 nucleotides agree with TRBD1. Trimming removed 4 bases from V and 3 bases from J; junction bases left unmatched: 8. The CDR3 has 15 amino acids. Germline-derived CDR1 and CDR2 are SGHRS and YFSETQ. The CDR3 region is CASSGPGQFTDTQYF. In DNA, the CDR3 is TGCGCCAGCAGCGGTCCGGGACAGTTTACAGATACGCAGTATTTT.

In this sample, this clonotype turned up a few times. The J gene is TRBJ2-1, the V gene TRBV20-1, with TRBD2 matching 7 bases. The CDR3 is 13 residues long. CDR1 is DFQATT and CDR2 is SNEGSKA in the germline V gene (reference sequence). The junction had 4 bases not matched to a gene; V was cut back by 0 bases and J by 8 bases. The CDR3 is CSARDGGRDEQFF. The CDR3 DNA is TGCAGTGCTAGAGACGGGGGGAGAGATGAGCAGTTCTTC.

The sample holds a few counts of this clonotype. The chain carries TRBV6-2 or TRBV6-3 and TRBJ2-3; 7 nucleotides line up with TRBD2. The V and J ends lost 0 bases and 4 bases, in that order; junction bases with no gene match: 4. Germline-derived CDR1 and CDR2 are MNHEY and SVGEGT. This CDR3 has 15 residues. Written as DNA, the CDR3 is TGTGCCAGCAGTTACTCTGGGACTAACGCAGATACGCAGTATTTT. This encodes CASSYSGTNADTQYF.